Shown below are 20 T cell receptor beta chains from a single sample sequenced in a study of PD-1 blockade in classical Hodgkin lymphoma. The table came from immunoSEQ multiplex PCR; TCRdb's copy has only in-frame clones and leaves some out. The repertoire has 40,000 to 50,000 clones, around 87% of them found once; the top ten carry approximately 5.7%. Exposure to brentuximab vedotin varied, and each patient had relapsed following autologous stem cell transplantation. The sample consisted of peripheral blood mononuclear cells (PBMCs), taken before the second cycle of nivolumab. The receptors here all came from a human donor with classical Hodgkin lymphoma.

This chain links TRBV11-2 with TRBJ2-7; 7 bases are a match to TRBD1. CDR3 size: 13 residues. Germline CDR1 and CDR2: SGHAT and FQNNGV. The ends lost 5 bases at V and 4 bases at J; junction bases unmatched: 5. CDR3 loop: CASSPGQVYEQYF. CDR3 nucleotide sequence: TGTGCCAGCAGCCCCGGACAGGTATACGAGCAGTACTTC.

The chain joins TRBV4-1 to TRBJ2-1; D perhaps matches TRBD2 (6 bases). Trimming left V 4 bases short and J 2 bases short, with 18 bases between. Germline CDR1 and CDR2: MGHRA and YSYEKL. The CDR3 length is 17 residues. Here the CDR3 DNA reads TGCGCCAGCAGCCGCGGAGGTCTAACGGGGGCCTACAATGAGCAGTTCTTC. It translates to CASSRGGLTGAYNEQFF.

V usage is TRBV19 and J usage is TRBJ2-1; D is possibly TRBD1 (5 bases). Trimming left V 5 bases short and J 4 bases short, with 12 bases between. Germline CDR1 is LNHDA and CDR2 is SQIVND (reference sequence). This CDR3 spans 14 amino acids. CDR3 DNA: TGTGCCAGTAGTCCCCCCCGACAGTACAATGAGCAGTTCTTC. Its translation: CASSPPRQYNEQFF.

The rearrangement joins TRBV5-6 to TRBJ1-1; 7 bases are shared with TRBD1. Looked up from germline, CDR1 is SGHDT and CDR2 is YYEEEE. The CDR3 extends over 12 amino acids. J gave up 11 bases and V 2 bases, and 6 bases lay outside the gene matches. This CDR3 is CASSLQGRGAFF. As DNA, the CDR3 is TGTGCCAGCAGCTTACAGGGGCGTGGGGCTTTCTTT.

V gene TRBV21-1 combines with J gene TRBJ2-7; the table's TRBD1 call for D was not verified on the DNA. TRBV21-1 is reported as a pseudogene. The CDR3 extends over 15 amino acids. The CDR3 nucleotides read TGTGCCAGCAGCCCCCGGGACAGGGGGCAATACGAGCAGTACTTC. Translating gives CASSPRDRGQYEQYF.

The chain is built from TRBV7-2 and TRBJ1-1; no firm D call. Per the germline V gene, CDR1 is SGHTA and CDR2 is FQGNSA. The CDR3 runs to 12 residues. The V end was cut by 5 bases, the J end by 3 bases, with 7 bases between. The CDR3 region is CASSPQYTEAFF. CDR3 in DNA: TGTGCCAGCAGCCCCCAGTACACTGAAGCTTTCTTT.

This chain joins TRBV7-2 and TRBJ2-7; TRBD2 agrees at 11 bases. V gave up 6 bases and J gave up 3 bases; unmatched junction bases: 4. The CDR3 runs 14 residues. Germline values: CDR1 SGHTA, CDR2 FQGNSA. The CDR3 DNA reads TGTGCCAGCAGTACTAGCGGGGGCTTCTACGAGCAGTACTTC. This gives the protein CASSTSGGFYEQYF.

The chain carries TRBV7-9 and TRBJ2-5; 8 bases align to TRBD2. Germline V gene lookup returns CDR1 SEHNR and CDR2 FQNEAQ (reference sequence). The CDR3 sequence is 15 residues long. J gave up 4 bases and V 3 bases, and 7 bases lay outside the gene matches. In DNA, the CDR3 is TGTGCCAGCAGCTTGCGGACGGGAGGGGTAGAGACCCAGTACTTC. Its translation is CASSLRTGGVETQYF.

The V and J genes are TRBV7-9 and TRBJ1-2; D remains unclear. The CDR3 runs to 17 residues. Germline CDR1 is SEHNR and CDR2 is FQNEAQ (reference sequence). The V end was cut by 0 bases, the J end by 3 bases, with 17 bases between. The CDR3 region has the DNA TGTGCCAGCAGCTTAGCGTTAGTTGGAGGATCGCACTATGGCTACACCTTC. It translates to CASSLALVGGSHYGYTF. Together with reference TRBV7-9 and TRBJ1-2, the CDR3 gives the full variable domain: DTGVSQNPRHKITKRGQNVTFRCDPISEHNRLYWYRQTLGQGPEFLTYFQNEAQLEKSRLLSDRFSAERPKGSFSTLEIQRTEQGDSAMYLCASSLALVGGSHYGYTFGSGTRLTVV.

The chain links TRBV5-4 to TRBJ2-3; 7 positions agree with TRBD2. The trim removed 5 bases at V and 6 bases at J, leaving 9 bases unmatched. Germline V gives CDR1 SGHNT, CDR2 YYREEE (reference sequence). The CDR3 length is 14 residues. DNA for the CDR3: TGTGCCAGCAGGGGGGGGTCAAGGCTGGATACGCAGTATTTT. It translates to CASRGGSRLDTQYF.

CDR3 sequence: CASSSPLAGGQPQHF. The CDR3 nucleotides read TGTGCCAGCAGCTCCCCCCTAGCGGGCGGTCAGCCCCAGCATTTT. The chain links TRBV28 to TRBJ1-5; D uncertain. The CDR3 has 15 residues. Germline V CDR1 and CDR2: MDHEN, SYDVKM. V was trimmed by 6 bases and J by 6 bases, leaving 18 bases between them.

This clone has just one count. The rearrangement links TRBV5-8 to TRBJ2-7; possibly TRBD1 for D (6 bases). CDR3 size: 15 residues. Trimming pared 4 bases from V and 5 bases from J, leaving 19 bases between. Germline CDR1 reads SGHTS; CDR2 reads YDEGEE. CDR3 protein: CASSPYDRRGDEQYF. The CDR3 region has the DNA TGTGCCAGCAGCCCTTATGACAGGCGAGGGGACGAGCAGTACTTC.

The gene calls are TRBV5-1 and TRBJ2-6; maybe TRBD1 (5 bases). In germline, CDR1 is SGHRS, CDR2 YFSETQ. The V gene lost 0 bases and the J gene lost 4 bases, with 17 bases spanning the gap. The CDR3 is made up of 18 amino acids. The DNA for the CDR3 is TGCGCCAGCAGCTTGGCCGGCCTTATGTCAGGGGGGGCCAACGTCCTGACTTTC. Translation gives CASSLAGLMSGGANVLTF.

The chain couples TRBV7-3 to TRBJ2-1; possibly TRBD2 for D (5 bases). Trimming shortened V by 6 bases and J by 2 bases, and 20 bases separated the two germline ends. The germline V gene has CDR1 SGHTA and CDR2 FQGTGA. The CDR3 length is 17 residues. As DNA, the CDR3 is TGTGCCAGCAGTAATCCGCTCCTAAGCGGTGCCTACAATGAGCAGTTCTTC. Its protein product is CASSNPLLSGAYNEQFF.

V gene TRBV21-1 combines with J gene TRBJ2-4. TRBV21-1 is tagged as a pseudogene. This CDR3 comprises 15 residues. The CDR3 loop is CASSEGGRFRNIQYF. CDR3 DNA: TGTGCCAGCAGCGAGGGGGGCAGGTTTAGAAACATTCAGTACTTC.

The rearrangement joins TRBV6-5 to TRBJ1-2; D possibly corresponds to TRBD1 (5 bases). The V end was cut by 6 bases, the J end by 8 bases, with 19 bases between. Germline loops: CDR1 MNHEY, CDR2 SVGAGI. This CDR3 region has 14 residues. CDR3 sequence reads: CASREPGTIWGYTF. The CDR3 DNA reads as TGTGCCAGCAGGGAACCTGGGACCATTTGGGGCTACACCTTC.

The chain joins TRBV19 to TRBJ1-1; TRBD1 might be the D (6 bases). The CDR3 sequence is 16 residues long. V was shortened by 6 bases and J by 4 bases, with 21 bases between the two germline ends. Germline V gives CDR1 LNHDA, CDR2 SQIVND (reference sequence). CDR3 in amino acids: CASRTTLRGMTTEAFF. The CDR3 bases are TGTGCCAGTAGGACCACCCTGAGGGGGATGACCACTGAAGCTTTCTTT. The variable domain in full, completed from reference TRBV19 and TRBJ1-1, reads DGGITQSPKYLFRKEGQNVTLSCEQNLNHDAMYWYRQDPGQGLRLIYYSQIVNDFQKGDIAEGYSVSREKKESFPLTVTSAQKNPTAFYLCASRTTLRGMTTEAFFGQGTRLTVV.

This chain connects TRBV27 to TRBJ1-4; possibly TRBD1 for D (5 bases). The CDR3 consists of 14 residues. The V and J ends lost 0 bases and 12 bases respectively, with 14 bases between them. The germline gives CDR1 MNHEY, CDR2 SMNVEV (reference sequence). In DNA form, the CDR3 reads TGTGCCAGCAGTTTATCGTGGGGCCCGGGCGAACTGTTTTTT. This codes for CASSLSWGPGELFF.

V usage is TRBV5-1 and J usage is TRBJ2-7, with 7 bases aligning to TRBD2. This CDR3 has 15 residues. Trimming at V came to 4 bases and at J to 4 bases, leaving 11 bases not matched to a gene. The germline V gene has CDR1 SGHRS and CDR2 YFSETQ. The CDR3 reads CASSARAGDSYEQYF. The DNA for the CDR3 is TGCGCCAGCAGCGCCAGGGCGGGGGATTCTTACGAGCAGTACTTC. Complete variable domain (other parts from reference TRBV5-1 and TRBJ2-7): KAGVTQTPRYLIKTRGQQVTLSCSPISGHRSVSWYQQTPGQGLQFLFEYFSETQRNKGNFPGRFSGRQFSNSRSEMNVSTLELGDSALYLCASSARAGDSYEQYFGPGTRLTVT.

The CDR3 bases are TGTGCCAGTAGAAGCCTTACAGGGGGCGGTGAAAAACTGTTTTTT. It specifies CASRSLTGGGEKLFF. The genes are TRBV19 and TRBJ1-4; 9 nucleotides align to TRBD1. V trimming: 6 bases; J trimming: 7 bases; junction bases outside the gene matches: 9. The CDR3 consists of 15 residues. CDR1 and CDR2 (germline): LNHDA, SQIVND (reference sequence).